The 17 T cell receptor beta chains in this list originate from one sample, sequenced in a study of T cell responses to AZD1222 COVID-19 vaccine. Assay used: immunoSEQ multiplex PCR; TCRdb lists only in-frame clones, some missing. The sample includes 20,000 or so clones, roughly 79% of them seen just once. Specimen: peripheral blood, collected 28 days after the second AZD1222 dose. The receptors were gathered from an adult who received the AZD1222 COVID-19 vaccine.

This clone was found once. CDR3 loop: CASSSQGDQPQHF. As DNA, the CDR3 is TGTGCCAGCTCATCACAGGGAGACCAGCCCCAGCATTTT. This chain uses TRBV18 with TRBJ1-5, with D tentatively TRBD1 (6 bases). The germline V gene encodes CDR1 KGHSH and CDR2 LQKENI. The CDR3 has 13 residues. Trimming removed 5 bases at V and 7 bases at J, with 12 bases between.

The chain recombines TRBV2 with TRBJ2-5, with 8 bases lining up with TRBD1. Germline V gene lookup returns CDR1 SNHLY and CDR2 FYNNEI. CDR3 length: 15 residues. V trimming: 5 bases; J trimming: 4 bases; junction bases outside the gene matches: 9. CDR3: CASSFTGGPGETQYF. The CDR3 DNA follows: TGTGCCAGCAGTTTCACAGGGGGTCCAGGAGAGACCCAGTACTTC.

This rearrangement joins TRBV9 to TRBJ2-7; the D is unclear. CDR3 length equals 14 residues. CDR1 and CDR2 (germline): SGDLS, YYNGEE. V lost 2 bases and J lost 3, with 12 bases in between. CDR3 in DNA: TGTGCCAGCAGCGTCGGGCCCCAAGACTACGAGCAGTACTTC. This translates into CASSVGPQDYEQYF.

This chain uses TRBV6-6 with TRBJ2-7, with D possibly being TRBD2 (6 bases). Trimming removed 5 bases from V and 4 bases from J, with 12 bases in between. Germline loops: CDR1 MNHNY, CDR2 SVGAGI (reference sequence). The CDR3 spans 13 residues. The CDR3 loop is CASSRDGGYEQYF. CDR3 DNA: TGTGCCAGCAGTAGGGATGGAGGGTACGAGCAGTACTTC.

The CDR3 DNA reads as TGTGCCAGCAGCTTGGGGACCAGGGCCACTGAAGCTTTCTTT. Residues: CASSLGTRATEAFF. This chain links TRBV7-8 with TRBJ1-1; D may be TRBD1 (5 bases). CDR3 size: 14 residues. Per germline, CDR1 SGHVS and CDR2 FQNEAQ. The germline V and J ends were trimmed by 3 bases and 4 bases, with 12 bases remaining between them.

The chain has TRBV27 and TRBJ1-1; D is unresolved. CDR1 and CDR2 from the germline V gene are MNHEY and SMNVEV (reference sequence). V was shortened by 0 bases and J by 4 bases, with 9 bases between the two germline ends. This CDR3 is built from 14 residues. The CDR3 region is CASSLSREITEAFF. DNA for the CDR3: TGTGCCAGCAGTTTATCGCGAGAGATCACTGAAGCTTTCTTT.

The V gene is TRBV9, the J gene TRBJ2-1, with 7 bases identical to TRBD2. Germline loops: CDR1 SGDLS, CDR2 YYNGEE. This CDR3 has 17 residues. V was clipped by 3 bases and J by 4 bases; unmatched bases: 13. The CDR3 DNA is TGTGCCAGCAGCGCCGCGGGCCTAGCGGAGTTTTACAATGAGCAGTTCTTC. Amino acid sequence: CASSAAGLAEFYNEQFF.

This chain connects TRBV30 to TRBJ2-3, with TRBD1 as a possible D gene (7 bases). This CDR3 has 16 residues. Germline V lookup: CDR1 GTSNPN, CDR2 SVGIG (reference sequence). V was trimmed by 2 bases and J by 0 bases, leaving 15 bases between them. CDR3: CAWSFWRDSSTDTQYF. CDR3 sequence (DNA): TGTGCCTGGAGTTTTTGGCGGGACAGCAGCACAGATACGCAGTATTTT.

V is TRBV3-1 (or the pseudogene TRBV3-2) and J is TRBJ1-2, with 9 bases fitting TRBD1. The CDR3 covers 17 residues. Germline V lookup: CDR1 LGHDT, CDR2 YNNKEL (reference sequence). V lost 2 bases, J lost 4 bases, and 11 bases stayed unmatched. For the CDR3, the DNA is TGTGCCAGCAGCCAATGGGACAGGGTGATTTTGGGCTATGGCTACACCTTC. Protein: CASSQWDRVILGYGYTF.

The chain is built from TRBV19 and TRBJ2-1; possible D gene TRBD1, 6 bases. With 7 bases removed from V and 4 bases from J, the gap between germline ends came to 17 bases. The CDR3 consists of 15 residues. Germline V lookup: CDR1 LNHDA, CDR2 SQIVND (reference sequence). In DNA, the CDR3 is TGTGCCAGTACCATGGACAGCGCCAGGTACAATGAGCAGTTCTTC. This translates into CASTMDSARYNEQFF.

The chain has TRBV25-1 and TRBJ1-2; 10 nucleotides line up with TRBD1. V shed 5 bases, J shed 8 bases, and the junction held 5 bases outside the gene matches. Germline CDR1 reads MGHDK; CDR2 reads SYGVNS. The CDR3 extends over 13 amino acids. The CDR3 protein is CASSRGQGEGYTF. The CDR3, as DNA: TGTGCCAGCAGTAGAGGACAGGGGGAGGGCTACACCTTC.

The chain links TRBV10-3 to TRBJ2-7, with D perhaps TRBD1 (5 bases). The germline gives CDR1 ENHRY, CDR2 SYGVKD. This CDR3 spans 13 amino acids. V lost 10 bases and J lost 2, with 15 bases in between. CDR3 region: CASQARAPYEQYF. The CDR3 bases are TGTGCCAGCCAAGCCAGGGCCCCCTACGAGCAGTACTTC.

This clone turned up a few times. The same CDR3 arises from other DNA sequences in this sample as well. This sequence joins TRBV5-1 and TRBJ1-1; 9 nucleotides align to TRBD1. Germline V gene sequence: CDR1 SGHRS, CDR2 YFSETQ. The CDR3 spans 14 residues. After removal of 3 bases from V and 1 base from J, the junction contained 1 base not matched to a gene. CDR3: CASSSGQGNTEAFF. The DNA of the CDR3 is TGCGCCAGCAGCTCGGGACAGGGGAACACTGAAGCTTTCTTT.

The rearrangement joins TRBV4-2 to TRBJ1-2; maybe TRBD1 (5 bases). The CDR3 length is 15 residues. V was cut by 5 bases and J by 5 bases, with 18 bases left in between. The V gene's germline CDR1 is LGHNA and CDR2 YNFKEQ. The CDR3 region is CASSTRDPQSYGYTF. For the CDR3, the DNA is TGTGCCAGCAGCACTCGGGACCCCCAGAGTTATGGCTACACCTTC.

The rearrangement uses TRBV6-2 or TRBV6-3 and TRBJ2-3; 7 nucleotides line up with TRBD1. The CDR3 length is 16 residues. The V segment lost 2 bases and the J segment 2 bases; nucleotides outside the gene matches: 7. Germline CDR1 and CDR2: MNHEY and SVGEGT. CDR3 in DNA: TGTGCCAGCAGTTACGAGGCGGACAGGTTCACAGATACGCAGTATTTT. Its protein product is CASSYEADRFTDTQYF.

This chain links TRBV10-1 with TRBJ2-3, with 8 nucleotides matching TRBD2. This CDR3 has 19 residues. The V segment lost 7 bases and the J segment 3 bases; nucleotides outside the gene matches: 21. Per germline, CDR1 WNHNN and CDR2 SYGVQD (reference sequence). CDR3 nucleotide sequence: TGCGCCAGCATCCCCCTGACTGCAGGCCGCGGGGGGAGTACAGATACGCAGTATTTT. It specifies CASIPLTAGRGGSTDTQYF.

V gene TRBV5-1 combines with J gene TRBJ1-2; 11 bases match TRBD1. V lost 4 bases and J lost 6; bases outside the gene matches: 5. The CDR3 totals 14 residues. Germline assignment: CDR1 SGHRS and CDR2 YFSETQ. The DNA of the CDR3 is TGCGCCAGCAGCGGAACGGGACAGGGGGATGGCTACACCTTC. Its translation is CASSGTGQGDGYTF.